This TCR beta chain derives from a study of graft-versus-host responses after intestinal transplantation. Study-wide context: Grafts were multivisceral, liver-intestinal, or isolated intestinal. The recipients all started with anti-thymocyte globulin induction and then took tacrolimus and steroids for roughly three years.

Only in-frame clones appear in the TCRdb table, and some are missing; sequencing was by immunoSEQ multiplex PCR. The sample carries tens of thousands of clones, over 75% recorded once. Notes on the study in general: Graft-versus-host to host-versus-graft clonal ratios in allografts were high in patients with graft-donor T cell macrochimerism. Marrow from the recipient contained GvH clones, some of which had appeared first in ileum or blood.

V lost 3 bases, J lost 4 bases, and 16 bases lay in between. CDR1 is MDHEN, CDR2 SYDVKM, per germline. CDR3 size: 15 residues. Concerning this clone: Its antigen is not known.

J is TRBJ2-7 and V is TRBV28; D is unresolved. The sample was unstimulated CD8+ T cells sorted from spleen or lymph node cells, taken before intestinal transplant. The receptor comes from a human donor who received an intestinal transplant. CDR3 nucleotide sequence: TGTGCCAGCAGTTTCCCCGCCAGGAACCCTTACGAGCAGTACTTC. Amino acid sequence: CASSFPARNPYEQYF.